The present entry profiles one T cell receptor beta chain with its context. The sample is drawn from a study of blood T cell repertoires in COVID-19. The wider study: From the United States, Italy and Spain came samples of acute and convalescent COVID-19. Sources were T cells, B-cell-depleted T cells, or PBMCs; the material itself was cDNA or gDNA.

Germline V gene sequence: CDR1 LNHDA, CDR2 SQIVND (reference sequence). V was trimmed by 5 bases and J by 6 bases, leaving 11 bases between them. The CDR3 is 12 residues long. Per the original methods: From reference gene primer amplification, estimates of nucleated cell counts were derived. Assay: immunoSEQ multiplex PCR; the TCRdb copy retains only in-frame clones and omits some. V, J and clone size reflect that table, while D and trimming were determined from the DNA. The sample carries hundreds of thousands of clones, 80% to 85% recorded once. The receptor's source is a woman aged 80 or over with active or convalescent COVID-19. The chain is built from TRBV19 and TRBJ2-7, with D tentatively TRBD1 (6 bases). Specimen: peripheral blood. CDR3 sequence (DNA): TGTGCCAGTAGTCACCCAGGGGTCGAGCAGTACTTC. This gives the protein CASSHPGVEQYF.